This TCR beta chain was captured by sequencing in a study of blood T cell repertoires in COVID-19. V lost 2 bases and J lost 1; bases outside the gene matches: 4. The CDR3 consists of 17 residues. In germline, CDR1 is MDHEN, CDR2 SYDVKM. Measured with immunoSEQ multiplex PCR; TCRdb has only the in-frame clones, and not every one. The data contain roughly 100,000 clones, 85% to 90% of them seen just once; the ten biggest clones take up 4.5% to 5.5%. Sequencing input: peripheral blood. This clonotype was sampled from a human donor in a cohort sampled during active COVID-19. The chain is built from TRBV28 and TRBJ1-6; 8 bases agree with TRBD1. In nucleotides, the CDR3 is TGTGCCAGCAGTTTAGGAACAGGGGGATCCTATAATTCACCCCTCCACTTT. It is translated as CASSLGTGGSYNSPLHF.